These 20 T cell receptor beta chains were all obtained from the same sample, sequenced in a study of response to subunit inactivated influenza vaccine. TCRdb re-derived calls from the RT-PCR reads in MiXCR, one entry per CDR3 protein. The data contain some 570,000 distinct CDR3 sequences, approximately 10% of them singletons. Another study also made use of these data, one on T cells expressing NK-cell markers. As reported in that work: TCR beta cDNA was generated via 5'RACE template switching incorporating UMIs.

The sequencing here drew on PBMCs from blood, taken on the day of vaccination. The receptors derive from a man in his fifties or sixties who received an inactivated influenza vaccine.

The V call is TRBV7-2, the J call TRBJ2-5; D possibly matches TRBD1 or TRBD2 (5 bases each). Germline-derived CDR1 and CDR2 are SGHTA and FQGNSA. This CDR3 is built from 16 residues. With 3 bases removed from V and 0 bases from J, the gap between germline ends came to 14 bases. The CDR3 region is CASSFAGTFYQETQYF. The CDR3 DNA is TGTGCCAGCAGCTTCGCCGGGACGTTCTACCAAGAGACCCAGTACTTC.

This chain joins TRBV5-1 and TRBJ2-7; TRBD1 matches at 7 bases. V lost 8 bases to trimming and J lost 0 bases; unmatched junction nucleotides: 11. The germline V gene encodes CDR1 SGHRS and CDR2 YFSETQ. This CDR3 comprises 15 residues. The CDR3 bases are TGCGCCAGTCAACGAGGGACAGTGAGCTCCTACGAGCAGTACTTC. Residues: CASQRGTVSSYEQYF.

The chain carries TRBV27 and TRBJ2-6; TRBD1 agrees at 7 bases. CDR1 is MNHEY, CDR2 SMNVEV, per germline (reference sequence). V was clipped by 5 bases and J by 4 bases; unmatched bases: 11. The CDR3 totals 17 residues. CDR3 amino acids: CASSMTFTGAGANVLTF. The CDR3, as DNA: TGTGCCAGCAGTATGACATTCACAGGGGCCGGGGCCAACGTCCTGACTTTC.

This clonotype appeared a few times. The CDR3, as DNA: TGCAGTGCTAGCGGACTAGCGGGGGGGATTCAAGAGACCCAGTACTTC. It yields the protein CSASGLAGGIQETQYF. The chain recombines TRBV20-1 with TRBJ2-5, with 15 bases fitting TRBD2. The germline V gene has CDR1 DFQATT and CDR2 SNEGSKA (reference sequence). J gave up 2 bases and V 3 bases, and 4 bases lay outside the gene matches. This CDR3 has 16 residues.

The CDR3: CASRIWYNEQFF. As DNA, the CDR3 is TGTGCCAGTCGTATTTGGTACAATGAGCAGTTCTTC. The chain has TRBV6-5 and TRBJ2-1; no definite D call. The CDR3 runs 12 residues. Deletions cut 9 bases from V and 4 bases from J, with 10 bases between. From germline, CDR1 is MNHEY and CDR2 SVGAGI.

This clonotype was counted between two and nine times. V is TRBV5-1 and J is TRBJ1-2; TRBD1 might be the D (6 bases). Germline V gene lookup returns CDR1 SGHRS and CDR2 YFSETQ. Trimming removed 4 bases from V and 4 bases from J, with 11 bases in between. The CDR3 loop spans 13 amino acids. CDR3 sequence (DNA): TGCGCCAGCAGCCCGGACAGTATCTATGGCTACACCTTC. Translated, it gives CASSPDSIYGYTF.

This clonotype showed up many times. The V gene is TRBV12-3 or TRBV12-4, the J gene TRBJ2-3; weak D call: TRBD2 (7 bases). The V end was cut by 7 bases, the J end by 5 bases, with 16 bases between. The CDR3 extends over 14 amino acids. The CDR3 sequence is CASTAWGGVDTQYF. The CDR3 DNA reads as TGTGCCAGCACCGCCTGGGGGGGCGTAGATACGCAGTATTTT.

The rearrangement links TRBV7-8 to TRBJ2-7; TRBD1 matches at 7 bases. Germline lookup yields CDR1 SGHVS and CDR2 FQNEAQ. V lost 5 bases and J lost 3; bases outside the gene matches: 7. The CDR3 consists of 14 residues. The CDR3 DNA reads as TGTGCCAGCAGCCAGACAGGGCCTTACTACGAGCAGTACTTC. Encoded protein: CASSQTGPYYEQYF.

The table lists this clonotype with a few counts. The chain is built from TRBV27 and TRBJ2-7; 9 nucleotides line up with TRBD2. Unmatched junction bases numbered 8, after V lost 1 base and J lost 7 bases. The germline gives CDR1 MNHEY, CDR2 SMNVEV (reference sequence). This CDR3 is built from 15 residues. Here the CDR3 DNA reads TGTGCCAGCAGTTTATTGTCTAGCGGGGAGTCGGAGCAGTACTTC. Translated, it gives CASSLLSSGESEQYF.

This chain connects TRBV11-2 to TRBJ2-1, with 11 positions matching TRBD2. Unmatched junction bases numbered 9, after V lost 1 base and J lost 4 bases. Germline lookup yields CDR1 SGHAT and CDR2 FQNNGV. The CDR3 is 18 residues long. DNA of the CDR3: TGTGCCAGCAGCTTAGTACTAGCGGGGGACCACGATTACAATGAGCAGTTCTTC. Encoded protein: CASSLVLAGDHDYNEQFF.

This chain links TRBV7-9 with TRBJ1-2; perhaps TRBD1 as D (6 bases). V was clipped by 8 bases and J by 5 bases, with 18 bases between them. The CDR3 consists of 14 residues. Germline V gives CDR1 SEHNR, CDR2 FQNEAQ (reference sequence). Written as DNA, the CDR3 is TGTGCCAGCTCCTACGACGGGACAAAGTATGGCTACACCTTC. Translation gives CASSYDGTKYGYTF.

This clonotype has only a few counts. The V gene is TRBV4-2, the J gene TRBJ2-1, with D possibly TRBD1 on 6 matching bases. Trimming left V 5 bases short and J 9 bases short, with 14 bases between. The CDR3 loop spans 13 amino acids. Germline V lookup: CDR1 LGHNA, CDR2 YNFKEQ. CDR3 protein: CASSYTGYGEQFF. In nucleotides, the CDR3 is TGTGCCAGCAGCTATACAGGGTACGGTGAGCAGTTCTTC.

The chain couples TRBV3-1 to TRBJ2-1; 8 bases are a match to TRBD2. In germline, CDR1 is LGHDT, CDR2 YNNKEL (reference sequence). This CDR3 region has 14 residues. V gave up 4 bases and J gave up 10 bases; unmatched junction bases: 9. CDR3 protein: CASSLTGGPGEQFF. CDR3 nucleotide sequence: TGTGCCAGCAGCCTAACGGGAGGGCCGGGGGAGCAGTTCTTC.

The gene calls are TRBV10-3 and TRBJ2-1; D may be TRBD1 (6 bases). The CDR3 totals 11 residues. The V gene lost 10 bases and the J gene lost 6 bases, with 10 bases spanning the gap. Germline V lookup: CDR1 ENHRY, CDR2 SYGVKD. CDR3 bases: TGTGCCACCGGGACAATCAATGAGCAGTTCTTC. Encoded protein: CATGTINEQFF.

The table lists this clonotype with a few counts. This chain connects TRBV19 to TRBJ2-3, with D perhaps matching TRBD1 (5 bases). Per the germline V gene, CDR1 is LNHDA and CDR2 is SQIVND (reference sequence). The CDR3 consists of 15 residues. V was pared by 3 bases and J by 4 bases, with 14 bases between. CDR3 sequence reads: CASSISLTGADTQYF. Here the CDR3 DNA reads TGTGCCAGTAGTATTTCCCTAACAGGAGCAGATACGCAGTATTTT.

This chain links TRBV7-9 with TRBJ2-5; 10 bases are shared with TRBD2. CDR1 and CDR2 from the germline V gene are SEHNR and FQNEAQ (reference sequence). V lost 11 bases and J lost 5; bases outside the gene matches: 11. The CDR3 loop spans 14 amino acids. CDR3 sequence: CAVPLLAGVETQYF. As DNA, the CDR3 is TGTGCCGTTCCCCTTCTAGCGGGGGTTGAGACCCAGTACTTC.

The chain links TRBV4-3 to TRBJ1-1, with 8 bases lining up with TRBD1. The CDR3 has 15 amino acids. V trimming: 4 bases; J trimming: 0 bases; junction bases outside the gene matches: 4. CDR1 and CDR2 from the germline V gene are LGHNA and YSLEER. CDR3 region: CASSPSTGVNTEAFF. The CDR3 bases are TGCGCCAGCAGCCCTTCGACAGGGGTGAACACTGAAGCTTTCTTT.

The V and J genes are TRBV6-5 and TRBJ2-7; 10 bases fit TRBD2. V trimming: 2 bases; J trimming: 3 bases; junction bases outside the gene matches: 13. This CDR3 is built from 18 residues. The germline CDR1 and CDR2 sequences are MNHEY and SVGAGI. CDR3 sequence (DNA): TGTGCCAGCAGTTACCCAGCGGGAGGGCCCTCGCCCTTCTACGAGCAGTACTTC. It codes for CASSYPAGGPSPFYEQYF.

In its sample, this clonotype was seen a few times. The chain combines TRBV27 with TRBJ2-1; D gene uncertain. V dropped 7 bases and J dropped 7 bases, with 17 bases sitting between them. The CDR3 length is 14 residues. The germline CDR1 and CDR2 sequences are MNHEY and SMNVEV (reference sequence). Here the CDR3 reads CASTPANVGNEQFF. In DNA form, the CDR3 reads TGTGCCAGCACCCCCGCGAATGTGGGAAATGAGCAGTTCTTC.

This clonotype was recorded a few times. The chain joins TRBV27 to TRBJ2-5; D is unresolved. From germline, CDR1 is MNHEY and CDR2 SMNVEV (reference sequence). V was clipped by 6 bases and J by 5 bases, with 10 bases between them. The CDR3 runs to 12 residues. The CDR3 bases are TGTGCCAGCAGAGGATACTCTGAGACCCAGTACTTC. Its protein product is CASRGYSETQYF.